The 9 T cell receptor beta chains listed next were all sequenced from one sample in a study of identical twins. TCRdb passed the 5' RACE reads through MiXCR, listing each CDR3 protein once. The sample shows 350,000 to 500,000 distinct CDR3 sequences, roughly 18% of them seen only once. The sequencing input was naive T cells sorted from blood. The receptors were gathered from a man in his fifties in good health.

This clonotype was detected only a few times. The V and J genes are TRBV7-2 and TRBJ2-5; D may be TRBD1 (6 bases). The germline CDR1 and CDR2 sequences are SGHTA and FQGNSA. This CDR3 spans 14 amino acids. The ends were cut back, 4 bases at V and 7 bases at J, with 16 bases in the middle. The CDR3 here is CASSSMTGQTTQYF. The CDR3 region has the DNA TGTGCCAGCAGCTCGATGACAGGCCAGACGACCCAGTACTTC.

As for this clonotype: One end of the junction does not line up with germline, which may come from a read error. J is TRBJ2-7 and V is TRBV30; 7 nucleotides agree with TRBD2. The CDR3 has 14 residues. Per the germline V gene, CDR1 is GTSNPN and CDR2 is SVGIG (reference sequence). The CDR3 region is CAWSDGRLPPQQNF. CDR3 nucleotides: TGTGCCTGGAGTGACGGGAGGCTGCCACCCCAACAAAACTTC.

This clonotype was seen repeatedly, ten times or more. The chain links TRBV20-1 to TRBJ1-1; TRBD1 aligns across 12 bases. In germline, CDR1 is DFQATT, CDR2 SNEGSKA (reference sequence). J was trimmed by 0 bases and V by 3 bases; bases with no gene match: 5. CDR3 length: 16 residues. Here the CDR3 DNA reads TGCAGTGCTAGGGGACAGGGGGCATACTTGAACACTGAAGCTTTCTTT. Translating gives CSARGQGAYLNTEAFF.

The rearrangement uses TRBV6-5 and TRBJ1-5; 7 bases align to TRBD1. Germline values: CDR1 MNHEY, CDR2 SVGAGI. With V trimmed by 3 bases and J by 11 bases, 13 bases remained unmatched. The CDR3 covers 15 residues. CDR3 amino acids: CASSYYPGGVLSQHF. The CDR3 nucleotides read TGTGCCAGCAGTTATTATCCAGGGGGAGTCCTGTCCCAGCATTTT.

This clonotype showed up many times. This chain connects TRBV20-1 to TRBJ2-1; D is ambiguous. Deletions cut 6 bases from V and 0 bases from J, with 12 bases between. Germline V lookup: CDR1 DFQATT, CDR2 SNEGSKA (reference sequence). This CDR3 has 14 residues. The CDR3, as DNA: TGCAGTGCCTCAACGGTCATCTCCTACAATGAGCAGTTCTTC. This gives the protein CSASTVISYNEQFF.

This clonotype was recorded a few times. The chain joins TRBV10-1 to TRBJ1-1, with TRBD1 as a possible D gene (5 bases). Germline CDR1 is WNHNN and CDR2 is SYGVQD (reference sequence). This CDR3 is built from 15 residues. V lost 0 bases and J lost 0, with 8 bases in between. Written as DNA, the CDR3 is TGCGCCAGCAGTGAGTCGCAGGGAATGAACACTGAAGCTTTCTTT. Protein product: CASSESQGMNTEAFF.

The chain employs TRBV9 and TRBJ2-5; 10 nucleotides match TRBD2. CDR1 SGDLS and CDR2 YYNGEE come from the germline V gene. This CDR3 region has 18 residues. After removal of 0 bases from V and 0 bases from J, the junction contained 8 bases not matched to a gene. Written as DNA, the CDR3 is TGTGCCAGCAGCGTAGGGGCACTTAGCGGGAGGTACCAAGAGACCCAGTACTTC. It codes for CASSVGALSGRYQETQYF.

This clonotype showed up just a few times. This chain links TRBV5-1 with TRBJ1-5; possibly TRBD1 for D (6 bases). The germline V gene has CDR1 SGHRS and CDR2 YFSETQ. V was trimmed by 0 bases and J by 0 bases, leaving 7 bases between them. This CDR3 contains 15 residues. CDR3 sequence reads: CASSLAGDSNQPQHF. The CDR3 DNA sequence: TGCGCCAGCAGCTTGGCAGGGGATAGCAATCAGCCCCAGCATTTT.

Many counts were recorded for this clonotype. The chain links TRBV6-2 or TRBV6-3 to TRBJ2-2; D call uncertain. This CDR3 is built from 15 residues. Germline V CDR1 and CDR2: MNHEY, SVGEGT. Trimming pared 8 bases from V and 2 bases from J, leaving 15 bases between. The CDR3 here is CASRRWAVNTGELFF. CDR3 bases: TGTGCCAGCCGTAGGTGGGCCGTAAACACCGGGGAGCTGTTTTTT.